Below, 19 T cell receptor beta chains from the same sample are listed, as sequenced in a study of blood T cell repertoires in COVID-19 (dated by TCRdb to the early 2020s). Libraries were made using the immunoSEQ multiplex PCR assay. As stored in TCRdb, this immuneACCESS dataset retains in-frame rearrangements with V and J assigned. A fraction of the clones does not appear; measured against another copy, unresolved V genes explain less than half of the discrepancy, and the remainder lacks a known reason. The sample has 200,000 to 250,000 clones on record, under 85% of them singletons. The ten largest clones represent about 1.3% of the sample. Sequencing was done on a sample of peripheral blood. Source of these receptors: a woman younger than 45 with COVID-19, enrolled during active disease.

The V gene is TRBV5-1, the J gene TRBJ2-3, with 13 nucleotides matching TRBD2. Germline V lookup: CDR1 SGHRS, CDR2 YFSETQ. The V gene end was trimmed by 4 bases and the J gene end by 3 bases; junction bases not matched to a gene: 5. The length of the CDR3 is 16 residues. DNA for the CDR3: TGCGCCAGCAGCCCGGGACTAGCGGGGTGGACAGATACGCAGTATTTT. Its protein product is CASSPGLAGWTDTQYF.

The genes are TRBV7-3 and TRBJ2-5, with D uncertain. This CDR3 region has 13 residues. Germline assignment: CDR1 SGHTA and CDR2 FQGTGA. The germline V and J ends were trimmed by 5 bases and 5 bases, with 12 bases remaining between them. CDR3 DNA sequence: TGTGCCAGCAGCCGAGCCCTCTGGGAGACCCAGTACTTC. Protein sequence: CASSRALWETQYF.

The chain is built from TRBV28 and TRBJ1-5; D not resolved. Germline values: CDR1 MDHEN, CDR2 SYDVKM. V lost 2 bases and J lost 10, with 24 bases in between. The CDR3 consists of 17 residues. DNA of the CDR3: TGTGCCAGCAGTTTAAGCGAGGAGTTCCGAGGCCCGCAACCCCAGCATTTT. This gives the protein CASSLSEEFRGPQPQHF.

V usage is TRBV20-1 and J usage is TRBJ1-6; D not resolved. The germline V gene has CDR1 DFQATT and CDR2 SNEGSKA (reference sequence). The CDR3 spans 13 residues. Trimming took 3 bases from V and 6 from J, leaving 9 bases between them. This CDR3 reads CSASVQLNSPLHF. In DNA, the CDR3 is TGCAGTGCTAGTGTACAGCTTAATTCACCCCTCCACTTT.

The chain combines TRBV2 with TRBJ1-2, with 8 bases lining up with TRBD1. CDR3 length equals 13 residues. Trimming removed 6 bases from V and 8 bases from J; junction bases left unmatched: 8. The germline V gene has CDR1 SNHLY and CDR2 FYNNEI. As DNA, the CDR3 is TGTGCCAGCAGCCTGGACAGGGATCGCGGCTACACCTTC. It is translated as CASSLDRDRGYTF.

The chain links TRBV19 to TRBJ1-5; a possible D gene is TRBD1 (5 bases). Germline-derived CDR1 and CDR2 are LNHDA and SQIVND (reference sequence). The CDR3 has 12 amino acids. V was shortened by 5 bases and J by 9 bases, with 11 bases between the two germline ends. CDR3 DNA: TGTGCCAGTAGTCAAGGGGCACGGCCCCAGCATTTT. This codes for CASSQGARPQHF.

V and J are TRBV7-6 and TRBJ2-7, with TRBD1 matching 8 bases. The CDR3 covers 14 residues. Germline lookup yields CDR1 SGHVS and CDR2 FNYEAQ. V was clipped by 5 bases and J by 3 bases; unmatched bases: 6. CDR3 sequence reads: CASSVQGEDYEQYF. In DNA, the CDR3 is TGTGCCAGCAGCGTACAGGGGGAGGACTACGAGCAGTACTTC.

This clone was found once. The rearrangement uses TRBV5-1 and TRBJ1-1; D not certain. Germline assignment: CDR1 SGHRS and CDR2 YFSETQ. V was pared by 4 bases and J by 6 bases, with 16 bases between. The CDR3 is 14 amino acids. As DNA, the CDR3 is TGCGCCAGCAGCCCGGACCCGGGCGGGTCTGAAGCTTTCTTT. Amino acids: CASSPDPGGSEAFF.

The V gene is TRBV18, the J gene TRBJ2-7; TRBD1 matches 8 bases. J gave up 3 bases and V 2 bases, and 9 bases lay outside the gene matches. The CDR3 is 16 residues long. CDR1 and CDR2 (germline): KGHSH, LQKENI. The CDR3 nucleotides read TGTGCCAGCTCACCAGCGGGGACAGGATCGAACTACGAGCAGTACTTC. This gives the protein CASSPAGTGSNYEQYF.

The V call is TRBV11-2, the J call TRBJ1-1, with a tentative D call TRBD1 (5 bases). V shed 5 bases and J shed 11 bases, with 15 bases lying between them. The CDR3 extends over 12 amino acids. Germline V gives CDR1 SGHAT, CDR2 FQNNGV. CDR3: CASSLYAGLAFF. The CDR3 DNA sequence: TGTGCCAGCAGCCTCTACGCAGGGTTGGCTTTCTTT.

The CDR3: CASSLGDTQYQPQHF. The CDR3 DNA is TGTGCCAGCAGCTTAGGGGACACACAGTATCAGCCCCAGCATTTT. This rearrangement joins TRBV13 to TRBJ1-5, with D maybe TRBD1 (5 bases). This CDR3 has 15 amino acids. Germline CDR1 PRHDT, CDR2 FYEKMQ (reference sequence). V was shortened by 0 bases and J by 5 bases, with 11 bases between the two germline ends.

The CDR3 here is CASSYSRGGDYNEQFF. The CDR3 bases are TGTGCCAGCAGTTACTCGAGAGGGGGGGACTACAATGAGCAGTTCTTC. The V gene is TRBV6-5, the J gene TRBJ2-1; D may be TRBD2 (7 bases). The V end was cut by 0 bases, the J end by 3 bases, with 12 bases between. The germline V gene encodes CDR1 MNHEY and CDR2 SVGAGI. The CDR3 consists of 16 residues.

This clone has a handful of counts. The genes are TRBV5-4 and TRBJ2-5; TRBD2 matches 9 bases. The CDR3 contains 14 residues. Germline lookup yields CDR1 SGHNT and CDR2 YYREEE (reference sequence). With 3 bases clipped from V and 5 bases from J, the junction kept 5 bases outside the gene matches. The CDR3 DNA is TGTGCCAGCAGCTCCGAGCGGGGGGCGGAGACCCAGTACTTC. Translation gives CASSSERGAETQYF.

The CDR3 spells CASSLVPVGVKYEQYF. The CDR3 coding sequence is TGCGCCAGCAGCTTGGTTCCTGTCGGGGTAAAATACGAGCAGTACTTC. The gene calls are TRBV5-1 and TRBJ2-7, with D possibly matching TRBD2 (5 bases). Trimming took 0 bases from V and 4 from J, leaving 17 bases between them. The CDR3 has 16 amino acids. Germline V CDR1 and CDR2: SGHRS, YFSETQ. Full variable domain (rest looked up from reference TRBV5-1 and TRBJ2-7): KAGVTQTPRYLIKTRGQQVTLSCSPISGHRSVSWYQQTPGQGLQFLFEYFSETQRNKGNFPGRFSGRQFSNSRSEMNVSTLELGDSALYLCASSLVPVGVKYEQYFGPGTRLTVT.

This clone was counted a few times. The rearrangement uses TRBV27 and TRBJ2-2, with TRBD2 identical over 16 bases. The CDR3 extends over 18 amino acids. CDR1 and CDR2 from the germline V gene are MNHEY and SMNVEV (reference sequence). Trimming cost V 3 bases and J 5 bases; bases outside gene matches: 6. The CDR3 DNA sequence: TGTGCCAGCAGTTTCCTGGGACTAGCGGGAGGGAAAACCGGGGAGCTGTTTTTT. Translated, it gives CASSFLGLAGGKTGELFF.

This clone was counted only a few times. This sequence joins TRBV21-1 and TRBJ1-5. TRBV21-1 is recorded as a pseudogene. The CDR3 loop spans 13 amino acids. Here the CDR3 DNA reads TGTGCCACCGGGAGCAGGGAAGATCAGCCCCAGCATTTT. Residues: CATGSREDQPQHF.

The rearrangement uses TRBV18 and TRBJ1-1; D gene ambiguous. The CDR3 sequence is 15 residues long. Between the trimmed V and J ends, which lost 2 bases and 4 bases, there was a span of 14 bases. Germline V CDR1 and CDR2: KGHSH, LQKENI. The CDR3 protein is CASSPYRSGSTEAFF. In nucleotides, the CDR3 is TGTGCCAGCTCACCATATAGGTCTGGGAGCACTGAAGCTTTCTTT.

A single count supports this clone. The rearrangement links TRBV9 to TRBJ1-4; the match to TRBD1 covers 7 bases. The V gene's germline CDR1 is SGDLS and CDR2 YYNGEE. The CDR3 runs to 15 residues. V was clipped by 0 bases and J by 5 bases; unmatched bases: 4. CDR3 protein: CASSVGGTVNEKLFF. The CDR3 nucleotides read TGTGCCAGCAGCGTAGGCGGGACAGTCAATGAAAAACTGTTTTTT. Supplemented by reference TRBV9 and TRBJ1-4, the full variable domain reads DSGVTQTPKHLITATGQRVTLRCSPRSGDLSVYWYQQSLDQGLQFLIQYYNGEERAKGNILERFSAQQFPDLHSELNLSSLELGDSALYFCASSVGGTVNEKLFFGSGTQLSVL.

The chain links TRBV9 to TRBJ2-3, with 11 bases lining up with TRBD2. V was clipped by 0 bases and J by 2 bases; unmatched bases: 2. Per the germline V gene, CDR1 is SGDLS and CDR2 is YYNGEE. The CDR3 loop spans 16 amino acids. Here the CDR3 reads CASSVVSGGATDTQYF. The DNA for the CDR3 is TGTGCCAGCAGCGTAGTTAGCGGGGGGGCCACAGATACGCAGTATTTT.